This TCR beta chain was retrieved from a study of cytomegalovirus exposure and HLA in healthy donors. Whole-study context: HLA-typed donors were the source of about 85 million unique TCRs held in an early data release. Study conclusions and caveats: Excluded: some indistinguishable V segments such as TRBV6-2 and TRBV6-3. TCR beta V- and J-gene trimming, according to a later analysis, was linked to a missense DCLRE1C variant. In vitro, three CMV-associated chains proved specific for CMV antigens.

As regards this clone: What it recognizes is unknown.

The PCR ran on 60 Vbeta and 13 Jbeta primers. Libraries were prepared by immunoSEQ multiplex PCR; TCRdb keeps only in-frame clonotypes and omits some of them. There are about 210,000 clones in the sample; more than 65% occur only once, and about 3.5% lies in the top ten. V trimming: 5 bases; J trimming: 3 bases; junction bases outside the gene matches: 5. In germline, CDR1 is MNHNY, CDR2 SVGAGI (reference sequence). This CDR3 is built from 14 residues. This TCR was recovered from a man between 40 and 49 years old in good health and CMV-seropositive. This rearrangement joins TRBV6-6 to TRBJ2-7, with TRBD2 matching over 9 bases. Sequencing was performed on PBMCs. Here the CDR3 reads CASSLPSGNYEQYF. The CDR3, as DNA: TGTGCCAGCAGTCTCCCTAGCGGGAACTACGAGCAGTACTTC.